What follows are 12 T cell receptor beta chains derived from one specimen sequenced in a study of blood T cell repertoires in COVID-19. Measured with immunoSEQ multiplex PCR; TCRdb has only the in-frame clones, and not every one. The sample includes 300,000 to 450,000 clones, about 90% of them seen just once. Material for sequencing was PBMCs or T cells enriched from blood (not recorded which). Receptors originate from a woman younger than 45 who had recovered from COVID-19.

This chain uses TRBV7-9 with TRBJ1-4; the match to TRBD1 covers 9 bases. The CDR3 length is 14 residues. Germline assignment: CDR1 SEHNR and CDR2 FQNEAQ (reference sequence). With 4 bases clipped from V and 6 bases from J, the junction kept 3 bases outside the gene matches. DNA for the CDR3: TGTGCCAGCAGCTCGACAGGGGGATATGAAAAACTGTTTTTT. This sequence encodes CASSSTGGYEKLFF.

The rearrangement uses TRBV2 and TRBJ1-1; 8 nucleotides match TRBD1. The V and J ends lost 0 bases and 3 bases, in that order; junction bases with no gene match: 3. This CDR3 region has 15 residues. Germline V gives CDR1 SNHLY, CDR2 FYNNEI. CDR3 sequence reads: CASSEAQGAYTEAFF. As DNA, the CDR3 is TGTGCCAGCAGTGAAGCGCAGGGGGCTTACACTGAAGCTTTCTTT. Together with reference TRBV2 and TRBJ1-1, the CDR3 gives the full variable domain: EPEVTQTPSHQVTQMGQEVILRCVPISNHLYFYWYRQILGQKVEFLVSFYNNEISEKSEIFDDQFSVERPDGSNFTLKIRSTKLEDSAMYFCASSEAQGAYTEAFFGQGTRLTVV.

This chain joins TRBV5-8 and TRBJ2-7, with D tentatively TRBD1 (6 bases). Deletions cut 1 base from V and 4 bases from J, with 12 bases between. Germline loops: CDR1 SGHTS, CDR2 YDEGEE. The CDR3 extends over 14 amino acids. The CDR3: CASSLRDIGYEQYF. DNA for the CDR3: TGTGCCAGCAGCTTGCGGGACATAGGGTACGAGCAGTACTTC. The full variable domain, with the rest looked up from reference TRBV5-8 and TRBJ2-7, is EAGVTQSPTHLIKTRGQQATLRCSPISGHTSVYWYQQALGLGLQFLLWYDEGEERNRGNFPPRFSGRQFPNYSSELNVNALELEDSALYLCASSLRDIGYEQYFGPGTRLTVT.

This clone was counted a single time. The genes are TRBV5-6 and TRBJ2-7; TRBD1 matches at 12 bases. V gave up 5 bases and J gave up 7 bases; unmatched junction bases: 10. The germline V gene encodes CDR1 SGHDT and CDR2 YYEEEE. This CDR3 is 15 amino acids long. CDR3 bases: TGTGCCAGCAGGTATTCCCGGGACAGGGGGCTAGAGCAGTACTTC. Its protein product is CASRYSRDRGLEQYF.

The CDR3 here is CASSVGLAGSSGELFF. The CDR3 region has the DNA TGTGCCAGCAGCGTAGGACTAGCCGGATCATCCGGGGAGCTGTTTTTT. The chain joins TRBV7-7 to TRBJ2-2, with 8 bases matching TRBD2. Trimming removed 5 bases from V and 6 bases from J; junction bases left unmatched: 11. This CDR3 has 16 amino acids. CDR1 is SSHAT and CDR2 is FNYEAQ in the germline V gene (reference sequence).

The V gene is TRBV10-3, the J gene TRBJ1-5; 7 nucleotides agree with TRBD1. The CDR3 runs to 18 residues. The germline gives CDR1 ENHRY, CDR2 SYGVKD. Unmatched junction bases numbered 9, after V lost 1 base and J lost 0 bases. CDR3 amino acids: CAISELYEGQYSNQPQHF. CDR3 DNA sequence: TGTGCCATCAGTGAGTTATATGAGGGACAGTATAGCAATCAGCCCCAGCATTTT.

The chain links TRBV5-5 to TRBJ2-7; possibly TRBD1 for D (6 bases). The CDR3 has 15 residues. V lost 3 bases and J 0 bases, leaving 13 bases between the germline ends. Per germline, CDR1 SGHKS and CDR2 YYEKEE (reference sequence). CDR3 amino acids: CASSSGQFSSYEQYF. CDR3 nucleotides: TGTGCCAGCAGCTCAGGACAGTTCAGCTCCTACGAGCAGTACTTC.

V usage is TRBV7-9 and J usage is TRBJ1-1; 8 positions agree with TRBD1. This CDR3 spans 14 amino acids. The trim removed 6 bases at V and 4 bases at J, leaving 7 bases unmatched. CDR1 is SEHNR and CDR2 is FQNEAQ in the germline V gene (reference sequence). The CDR3 reads CASRRQGTVTEAFF. CDR3 bases: TGTGCCAGCAGGCGACAGGGGACGGTCACTGAAGCTTTCTTT.

The chain couples TRBV7-2 to TRBJ1-1; 9 positions agree with TRBD1. J was trimmed by 0 bases and V by 4 bases; bases with no gene match: 0. CDR1 and CDR2 (germline): SGHTA, FQGNSA. The CDR3 runs 14 residues. The CDR3 coding sequence is TGTGCCAGCAGCTACAGGGGGCTGAACACTGAAGCTTTCTTT. It specifies CASSYRGLNTEAFF.

The chain is built from TRBV7-2 and TRBJ2-7; possible D gene TRBD2, 6 bases. The V end lost 1 base, the J end lost 4 bases, and 11 bases lay between the germline ends. This CDR3 spans 14 amino acids. Germline loops: CDR1 SGHTA, CDR2 FQGNSA. Written as DNA, the CDR3 is TGTGCCAGCAGCTTAGGGTGGCGGGGTTACGAGCAGTACTTC. Protein product: CASSLGWRGYEQYF.

Only one count was recorded for this clone. V usage is TRBV19 and J usage is TRBJ1-1; 8 nucleotides line up with TRBD1. Germline loops: CDR1 LNHDA, CDR2 SQIVND (reference sequence). CDR3 size: 15 residues. V dropped 6 bases and J dropped 4; count of bases not matched to a gene: 10. CDR3 sequence: CASSFRGRQGTEAFF. The CDR3 region has the DNA TGTGCCAGTAGCTTCAGGGGGCGCCAGGGCACTGAAGCTTTCTTT.

The chain employs TRBV7-6 and TRBJ1-3, with D unclear. V was cut by 4 bases and J by 2 bases, with 12 bases left in between. The CDR3 loop spans 15 amino acids. Germline assignment: CDR1 SGHVS and CDR2 FNYEAQ. The CDR3 protein is CASSSPREAGNTIYF. In DNA form, the CDR3 reads TGTGCCAGCAGCTCCCCCCGTGAGGCTGGAAACACCATATATTTT. The full variable domain, rest sourced from reference TRBV7-6 and TRBJ1-3, is GAGVSQSPRYKVTKRGQDVALRCDPISGHVSLYWYRQALGQGPEFLTYFNYEAQQDKSGLPNDRFSAERPEGSISTLTIQRTEQRDSAMYRCASSSPREAGNTIYFGEGSWLTVV.